This TCR beta chain was sequenced in a study of shared clonotypes between healthy human individuals. Study information: A donor's plate count was three for CD4 naive and three for CD4 memory; CD8 naive had two and CD8 memory one.

On this clone itself: Antigen: not known.

CDR1 SQVTM and CDR2 ANQGSEA come from the germline V gene. CDR3 length: 13 amino acids. V was pared by 7 bases and J by 4 bases, with 5 bases of the junction left unmatched. Repertoires were generated with immunoSEQ multiplex PCR, while TCRdb's copy carries only in-frame clones and drops some. The sample consists of about 580,000 clones, 95% to 98% of them appearing once. Naive CD8 cells comprised CD45RO-negative, CCR7-positively selected cells, excluding terminally differentiated effector memory CD45RA+ cells. Notes on the study in general: The study drew on few donors, limiting represented genetic and exposure-history diversity.

The origin of this receptor is a man between 25 and 39 years old in good health. V usage is TRBV29-1 and J usage is TRBJ2-3; 10 nucleotides match TRBD2. Sequencing used naive CD8+ T cells sorted from blood. Here the CDR3 DNA reads TGCAGCGGTGCTAGCGGGAGAGCAGATACGCAGTATTTT. It specifies CSGASGRADTQYF.